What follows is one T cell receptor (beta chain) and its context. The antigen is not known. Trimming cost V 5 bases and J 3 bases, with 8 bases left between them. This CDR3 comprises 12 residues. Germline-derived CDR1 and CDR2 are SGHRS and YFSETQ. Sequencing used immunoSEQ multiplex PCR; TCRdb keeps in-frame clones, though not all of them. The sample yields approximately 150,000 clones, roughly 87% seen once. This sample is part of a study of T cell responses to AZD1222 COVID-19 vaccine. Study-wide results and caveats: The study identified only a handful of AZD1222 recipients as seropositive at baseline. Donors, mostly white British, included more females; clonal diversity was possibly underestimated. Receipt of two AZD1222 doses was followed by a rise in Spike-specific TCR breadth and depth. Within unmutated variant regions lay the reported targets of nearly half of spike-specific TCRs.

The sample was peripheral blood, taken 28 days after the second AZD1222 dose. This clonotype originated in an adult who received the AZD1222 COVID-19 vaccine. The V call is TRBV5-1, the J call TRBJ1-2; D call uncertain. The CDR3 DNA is TGCGCCAGCAGTGACGGGGACTATGGCTACACCTTC. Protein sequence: CASSDGDYGYTF. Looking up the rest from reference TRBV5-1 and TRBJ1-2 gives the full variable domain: KAGVTQTPRYLIKTRGQQVTLSCSPISGHRSVSWYQQTPGQGLQFLFEYFSETQRNKGNFPGRFSGRQFSNSRSEMNVSTLELGDSALYLCASSDGDYGYTFGSGTRLTVV.